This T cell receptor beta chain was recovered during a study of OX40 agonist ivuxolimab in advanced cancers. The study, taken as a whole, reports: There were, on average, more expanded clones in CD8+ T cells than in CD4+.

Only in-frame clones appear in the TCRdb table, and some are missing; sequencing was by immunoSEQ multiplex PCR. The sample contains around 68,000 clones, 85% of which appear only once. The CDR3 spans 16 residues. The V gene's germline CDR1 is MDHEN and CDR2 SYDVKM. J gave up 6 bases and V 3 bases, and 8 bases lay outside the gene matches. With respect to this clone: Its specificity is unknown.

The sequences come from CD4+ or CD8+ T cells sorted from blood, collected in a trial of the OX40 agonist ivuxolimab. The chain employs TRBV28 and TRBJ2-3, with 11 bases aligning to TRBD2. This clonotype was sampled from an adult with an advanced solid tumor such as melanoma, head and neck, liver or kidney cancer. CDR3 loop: CASSFRASGRSDTQYF. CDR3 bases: TGTGCCAGCAGTTTTCGGGCTAGCGGGAGGTCCGATACGCAGTATTTT.